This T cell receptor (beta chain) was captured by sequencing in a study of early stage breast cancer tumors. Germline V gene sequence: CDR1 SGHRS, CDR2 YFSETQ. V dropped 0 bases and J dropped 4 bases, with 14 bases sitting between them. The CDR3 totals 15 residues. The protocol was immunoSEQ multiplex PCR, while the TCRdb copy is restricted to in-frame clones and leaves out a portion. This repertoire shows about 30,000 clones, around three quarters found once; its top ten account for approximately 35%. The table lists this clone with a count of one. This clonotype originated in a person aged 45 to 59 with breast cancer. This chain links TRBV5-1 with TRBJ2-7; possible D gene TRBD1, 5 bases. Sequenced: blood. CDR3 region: CASSLATGKSYEQYF. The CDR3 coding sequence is TGCGCCAGCAGCTTGGCCACAGGAAAGTCATACGAGCAGTACTTC.